Listed here are 26 T cell receptor beta chains from one sample, sequenced in a study of T cells in Graves' hyperthyroidism and ophthalmopathy. Amplification yielded TCR beta CDR3 regions, with RNA transcripts as the source. Carried out on the TCR CDR3, a first-round RT-PCR used the HTBI primer set. Using its own MiXCR run on the multiplex PCR reads, TCRdb lists one record per CDR3 protein. The table shows some 500,000 distinct CDR3 sequences, with around 15% occurring only once. Sequenced input: blood. These receptors all stem from a woman aged 25 to 39 with Graves' ophthalmopathy.

This clonotype was seen repeatedly, ten times or more. The gene calls are TRBV2 and TRBJ2-7, with D unclear. CDR1 is SNHLY, CDR2 FYNNEI, per germline. V was clipped by 2 bases and J by 0 bases, with 11 bases between them. This CDR3 is built from 15 residues. This CDR3 reads CASSELGGPSYEQYF. CDR3 nucleotide sequence: TGTGCCAGCAGTGAACTTGGCGGCCCCTCCTACGAGCAGTACTTC.

This rearrangement joins TRBV25-1 to TRBJ2-2; 7 bases fit TRBD2. J lost 4 bases, V lost 6 bases, and 8 bases had no gene match. The CDR3 sequence is 15 residues long. Germline CDR1 MGHDK, CDR2 SYGVNS. The CDR3 nucleotides read TGTGCCAGCAGCCCCGCGGGGGAGGGCACCGGGGAGCTGTTTTTT. Its translation: CASSPAGEGTGELFF.

This clonotype has ten or more counts. The CDR3 nucleotides are TGTGCCAGCAGCCCGCGACTAGCGACCTACGAGCAGTACTTC. The encoded protein is CASSPRLATYEQYF. V usage is TRBV7-9 and J usage is TRBJ2-7; 8 bases fit TRBD2. The V gene end was trimmed by 5 bases and the J gene end by 2 bases; junction bases not matched to a gene: 5. The germline CDR1 and CDR2 sequences are SEHNR and FQNEAQ (reference sequence). This CDR3 has 14 amino acids.

The V call is TRBV4-2, the J call TRBJ2-1; 11 nucleotides agree with TRBD2. This CDR3 spans 18 amino acids. CDR1 is LGHNA and CDR2 is YNFKEQ in the germline V gene. V dropped 0 bases and J dropped 7; count of bases not matched to a gene: 11. The CDR3 here is CASSQERGLAGGGNEQFF. CDR3 DNA sequence: TGTGCCAGCAGCCAAGAAAGGGGCCTAGCGGGGGGCGGAAATGAGCAGTTCTTC.

This clonotype was seen a handful of times. This chain joins TRBV9 and TRBJ2-5; tentatively, D is TRBD2 (5 bases). CDR3 size: 18 residues. Deletions cut 1 base from V and 1 base from J, with 20 bases between. Germline V lookup: CDR1 SGDLS, CDR2 YYNGEE. CDR3 amino acids: CASSVCSFGGSVQETQYF. Here the CDR3 DNA reads TGTGCCAGCAGCGTATGCAGTTTCGGCGGGTCCGTCCAAGAGACCCAGTACTTC.

This clonotype was recorded many times. The chain carries TRBV27 and TRBJ2-7; no definite D call. Trimming cost V 7 bases and J 3 bases, with 19 bases left between them. Looked up from germline, CDR1 is MNHEY and CDR2 is SMNVEV (reference sequence). CDR3 length: 15 residues. DNA for the CDR3: TGTGCCAGCACTCCCTTTTTGGGATCGGGCTACGAGCAGTACTTC. Its protein is CASTPFLGSGYEQYF.

This clonotype has ten or more counts. The rearrangement links TRBV28 to TRBJ2-7; the match to TRBD1 covers 11 bases. Trimming cost V 3 bases and J 6 bases; bases outside gene matches: 13. Germline V gene data show CDR1 as MDHEN and CDR2 as SYDVKM. The CDR3 runs to 17 residues. CDR3 in DNA: TGTGCCAGCAGTTTGGAGCCCCCGGGACAGGGGGGTTCCGAGCAGTACTTC. Protein sequence: CASSLEPPGQGGSEQYF.

This clonotype has a count of ten or more. A junction end diverges from the germline sequence, so it may reflect a read error. This chain joins TRBV20-1 and TRBJ2-7; 7 bases are a match to TRBD1. Germline V gene lookup returns CDR1 DFQATT and CDR2 SNEGSKA (reference sequence). This CDR3 contains 12 residues. CDR3 amino acids: CSPRTGSYEQYF. The CDR3 DNA is TGCAGTCCTAGGACAGGATCCTACGAGCAGTACTTC.

Many counts were recorded for this clonotype. The chain combines TRBV30 with TRBJ1-1, with D unresolved. CDR1 and CDR2 (germline): GTSNPN, SVGIG (reference sequence). V was pared by 4 bases and J by 5 bases, with 8 bases between. CDR3 length: 11 amino acids. The CDR3: CAWISATEAFF. In DNA, the CDR3 is TGTGCCTGGATCTCAGCTACTGAAGCTTTCTTT. The full variable domain, with the rest looked up from reference TRBV30 and TRBJ1-1, is SQTIHQWPATLVQPVGSPLSLECTVEGTSNPNLYWYRQAAGRGLQLLFYSVGIGQISSEVPQNLSASRPQDRQFILSSKKLLLSDSGFYLCAWISATEAFFGQGTRLTVV.

This clonotype was seen repeatedly, ten times or more. The V and J genes are TRBV20-1 and TRBJ2-7; the match to TRBD1 covers 9 bases. The germline CDR1 and CDR2 sequences are DFQATT and SNEGSKA (reference sequence). This CDR3 is built from 14 residues. V was pared by 6 bases and J by 3 bases, with 9 bases of the junction left unmatched. CDR3 coding DNA: TGCAGTGCCCCAATCGACAGGGGGTACTACGAGCAGTACTTC. Protein sequence: CSAPIDRGYYEQYF.

This chain uses TRBV5-4 with TRBJ2-1; the match to TRBD2 covers 7 bases. Trimming removed 0 bases from V and 4 bases from J; junction bases left unmatched: 7. This CDR3 has 16 amino acids. Looked up from germline, CDR1 is SGHNT and CDR2 is YYREEE (reference sequence). The CDR3 nucleotides read TGTGCCAGCAGCTTGGGAGGCGGGAGTAGGTACAATGAGCAGTTCTTC. Its translation: CASSLGGGSRYNEQFF. The variable domain in full, with the rest retrieved from reference TRBV5-4 and TRBJ2-1, is ETGVTQSPTHLIKTRGQQVTLRCSSQSGHNTVSWYQQALGQGPQFIFQYYREEENGRGNFPPRFSGLQFPNYSSELNVNALELDDSALYLCASSLGGGSRYNEQFFGPGTRLTVL.

This clonotype was counted at least ten times. The gene calls are TRBV2 and TRBJ2-1; no reliable D call. The V end lost 4 bases, the J end lost 2 bases, and 6 bases lay between the germline ends. Germline lookup yields CDR1 SNHLY and CDR2 FYNNEI. This CDR3 is 13 amino acids long. CDR3 protein: CASSVPAYNEQFF. The DNA for the CDR3 is TGTGCCAGCAGTGTCCCAGCCTACAATGAGCAGTTCTTC.

This clonotype has only a few counts. V gene TRBV27 combines with J gene TRBJ2-3; no firm D call. This CDR3 has 13 amino acids. The germline V gene has CDR1 MNHEY and CDR2 SMNVEV (reference sequence). The V and J ends lost 5 bases and 2 bases respectively, with 8 bases between them. For the CDR3, the DNA is TGTGCCAGCAGTCAGGTGATCACAGATACGCAGTATTTT. Residues: CASSQVITDTQYF.

This clonotype was found many times. Written as DNA, the CDR3 is TGCAGTGCCTCCTTACTAGTCCTCACAGATACGCAGTATTTT. Protein: CSASLLVLTDTQYF. The chain employs TRBV20-1 and TRBJ2-3, with a tentative D call TRBD2 (5 bases). The CDR3 runs 14 residues. Trimming left V 6 bases short and J 2 bases short, with 15 bases between. From germline, CDR1 is DFQATT and CDR2 SNEGSKA (reference sequence).

This clonotype was detected many times. V usage is TRBV20-1 and J usage is TRBJ2-7; D is possibly TRBD1 (5 bases). The CDR3 totals 15 residues. Trimming stripped 3 bases from V and 5 bases from J, with 20 bases between. Germline V CDR1 and CDR2: DFQATT, SNEGSKA (reference sequence). The CDR3 reads CSARGRVSRTNEQYF. In DNA form, the CDR3 reads TGCAGTGCTAGGGGCAGGGTATCCCGAACGAACGAGCAGTACTTC.

The CDR3 DNA follows: TGTGCCAGCAGCGAGGCTCAGGGGGCGGGCTATGGCTACACCTTC. Amino acid sequence: CASSEAQGAGYGYTF. The genes are TRBV7-9 and TRBJ1-2, with TRBD1 identical over 8 bases. The trim removed 5 bases at V and 4 bases at J, leaving 9 bases unmatched. The CDR3 is 15 amino acids. Per germline, CDR1 SEHNR and CDR2 FQNEAQ (reference sequence).

This clonotype was observed a handful of times. The CDR3 loop reads CASSLGQSNGAFF. Here the CDR3 DNA reads TGTGCCAGCAGCCTGGGACAGAGTAATGGAGCTTTCTTT. The chain carries TRBV7-3 and TRBJ1-1; 7 bases map to TRBD1. V was pared by 5 bases and J by 10 bases, with 10 bases of the junction left unmatched. The CDR3 length is 13 residues. Germline CDR1 SGHTA, CDR2 FQGTGA.

This clonotype was seen more than once but under ten times. The V and J genes are TRBV2 and TRBJ2-3; D gene unclear. CDR3 length: 12 amino acids. Germline CDR1 and CDR2: SNHLY and FYNNEI. V lost 6 bases and J lost 7, with 11 bases in between. The CDR3 sequence: CASSWLAYTQYF. CDR3 sequence (DNA): TGTGCCAGCAGCTGGTTGGCTTATACGCAGTATTTT.

This clonotype was seen repeatedly, ten times or more. The chain joins TRBV11-2 to TRBJ2-7, with D perhaps TRBD2 (5 bases). The CDR3 covers 14 residues. Trimming removed 1 base from V and 6 bases from J, with 13 bases in between. Germline-derived CDR1 and CDR2 are SGHAT and FQNNGV. The CDR3 loop is CASSLGGSRGEQYF. The DNA for the CDR3 is TGTGCCAGCAGCTTAGGTGGGTCCCGGGGCGAGCAGTACTTC.

This clonotype was counted only a few times. The chain is built from TRBV7-6 and TRBJ2-1; no definite D call. Trimming pared 11 bases from V and 0 bases from J, leaving 11 bases between. The CDR3 is made up of 13 amino acids. CDR1 SGHVS and CDR2 FNYEAQ come from the germline V gene. The CDR3 reads CAADRCSYNEQFF. DNA for the CDR3: TGTGCCGCAGACCGTTGCTCCTACAATGAGCAGTTCTTC.

This clonotype has a count of ten or more. V and J are TRBV7-2 and TRBJ2-7; the D gene is possibly TRBD2 (5 bases). CDR1 SGHTA and CDR2 FQGNSA come from the germline V gene. There are 13 residues in the CDR3. V gave up 4 bases and J gave up 5 bases, with 12 bases separating them. The CDR3 spells CASSSRRSDEQYF. The CDR3 nucleotides read TGTGCCAGCAGCTCCCGCCGTAGCGACGAGCAGTACTTC.

This clonotype appeared many times. The V and J genes are TRBV11-3 and TRBJ1-1; tentative D call: TRBD1 (5 bases). There are 13 residues in the CDR3. From germline, CDR1 is SGHNT and CDR2 YENEEA. V lost 4 bases and J 6 bases, leaving 12 bases between the germline ends. The CDR3, as DNA: TGTGCCAGCAGCTCCTCGGGGGAGCCTGAAGCTTTCTTT. Its translation is CASSSSGEPEAFF. Complete variable domain (other parts from reference TRBV11-3 and TRBJ1-1): EAGVVQSPRYKIIEKKQPVAFWCNPISGHNTLYWYLQNLGQGPELLIRYENEEAVDDSQLPKDRFSAERLKGVDSTLKIQPAELGDSAVYLCASSSSGEPEAFFGQGTRLTVV.

This clonotype has just a few counts. The chain joins TRBV12-3 or TRBV12-4 to TRBJ2-1, with 12 bases that match TRBD2. The J segment lost 8 bases and the V segment lost 5 bases, leaving 16 bases of the junction unmatched. The CDR3 has 18 residues. The DNA for the CDR3 is TGTGCCAGCAGTCCTAGGAGTGGACTAGCGGGATCGGGGGATGAGCAGTTCTTC. Residues: CASSPRSGLAGSGDEQFF.

This clonotype is a singleton in its sample. The junction shows a germline mismatch at one end, possibly a read error. CDR3 sequence: CVSSHVYRGPGNTIYF. For the CDR3, the DNA is TGTGTCAGCAGTCACGTATACAGGGGGCCTGGAAACACCATATATTTT. This chain uses TRBV28 with TRBJ1-3; 9 positions match TRBD1. CDR1 is MDHEN and CDR2 is SYDVKM in the germline V gene. The CDR3 runs 16 residues.

This clonotype was observed a few times. The chain has TRBV19 and TRBJ1-4; D ambiguous. The length of the CDR3 is 15 residues. V lost 6 bases, J lost 4 bases, and 15 bases lay in between. The germline gives CDR1 LNHDA, CDR2 SQIVND (reference sequence). CDR3 amino acids: CASSPDRIVNEKLFF. The CDR3 nucleotides read TGTGCCAGTAGCCCGGACCGGATTGTTAATGAAAAACTGTTTTTT.

This clonotype was picked up many times. V and J are TRBV6-1 and TRBJ2-7, with 10 bases fitting TRBD2. The length of the CDR3 is 16 residues. CDR1 and CDR2 from the germline V gene are MNHNS and SASEGT. The V gene end was trimmed by 10 bases and the J gene end by 7 bases; junction bases not matched to a gene: 19. The CDR3 DNA follows: TGTGCCACCCTCTCCGAAGCGGGAGGGGCTCCGGGAGAGCAGTACTTC. Residues: CATLSEAGGAPGEQYF.